This entry concerns a single TCR beta chain. This clone was detected only a few times. What antigen it recognizes has not been identified. One base away there is no much larger clone; base qualities are not given. The CDR3 regions of human TCRbeta chains were analyzed by immunosequencing. On the study's bioinformatics: Repertoire TCRs were checked for matches against a reference library of SARS-CoV-2-specific TCRs that had been generated using the MIRA antigen-specificity platform. Breadth was defined as the fraction of unique TCRs that were SARS-CoV-2-associated, and depth was defined as the fraction of total T cells that were SARS-CoV-2-associated. Using the MIRA data, each spike-specific TCR was mapped to the spike region that the TCR reacts to and placed in a CD4 or CD8 class. Log10-transformed breadth and depth values were compared by one-way ANOVA with Sidak's multiple comparisons tests. Sourced from immuneACCESS, this table was stored by TCRdb with only in-frame sequences that have V and J called. A share of the clones is absent; for the studies checked, an unresolved V gene accounts for under half, and the remainder has no known explanation. V and J calls and clone size come straight from that table; D and trimming were deduced from the DNA. A total of 120,000 or so clones appear in this sample, less than 95% of them only once. The ten largest clones represent around 4.5% of the sample.

The meaning of the sample's time point label: baseline before first vaccination. Read against the paper, the sample's treatment or condition label means: meningococcal conjugate vaccine given as trial control. Samples from vaccinated people were obtained from the UK trials COV001 and COV002, which included a single-blind randomized controlled phase 2/3 trial of AZD1222 (ChAdOx1 nCoV-19) in healthy adults. Trial participant PBMC samples were collected at day 0 and day 28 after the second dose for TCRbeta chain sequencing. The sample belongs to a study of T cell responses to AZD1222 COVID-19 vaccine (TCRdb year 2021). Regarding the study in general: TCR sequencing covered over 230 trial participants: 200 to 220 given two doses of AZD1222 and around 26 given two doses of MenACWY control vaccine. Trial participants were enrolled into age subgroups of 18-55, 56-69 and 70-plus years, which contained about 150, 27 and 61 TCR-sequenced participants, respectively.

CDR1 and CDR2, per the germline V gene, are SGHRS and YFSETQ. CDR3 length: 13 amino acids, cysteine to phenylalanine. The DNA shown is the 39-base CDR3, in frame from base 1. The germline ends are 7 bases apart after V is trimmed by 0 bases and J by 4 bases. Overall study outcomes, separate from this receptor: The 56-69-year group was small, and its depth increase did not reach significance, likely because of low power. Reportedly, almost half of the unique spike-specific TCRs recognized epitopes lying outside the regions that are mutated in the B.1.351 and B.1.1.7 variants. No day 14 peak-response samples were available, so repertoires were characterized only after the peak T cell response. CD4 TCRs associated with the vaccine covered the entire spike protein, and the dominant responses were in regions 160-218 and 743-854. Spike-specific TCR breadth and depth rose significantly after two AZD1222 doses compared with day 0 and with MenACWY recipients. Participants were mostly white British, with more females than males. The authors suggested clonal diversity may have been underestimated. Conclusions about previously exposed vaccinees are limited, since just five or six AZD1222 recipients were seropositive for SARS-CoV-2 at baseline.

The chain is made from TRBV5-1 and TRBJ1-2, with the D gene not clear enough to name. The clonotype was recovered from an adult in good health. The source material was peripheral blood, sampled on day 0 of MenACWY control vaccination. The CDR3 in this case is CASSLEVSYGYTF. The nucleotide sequence is given as TGCGCCAGCAGCTTGGAGGTGAGCTATGGCTACACCTTC.